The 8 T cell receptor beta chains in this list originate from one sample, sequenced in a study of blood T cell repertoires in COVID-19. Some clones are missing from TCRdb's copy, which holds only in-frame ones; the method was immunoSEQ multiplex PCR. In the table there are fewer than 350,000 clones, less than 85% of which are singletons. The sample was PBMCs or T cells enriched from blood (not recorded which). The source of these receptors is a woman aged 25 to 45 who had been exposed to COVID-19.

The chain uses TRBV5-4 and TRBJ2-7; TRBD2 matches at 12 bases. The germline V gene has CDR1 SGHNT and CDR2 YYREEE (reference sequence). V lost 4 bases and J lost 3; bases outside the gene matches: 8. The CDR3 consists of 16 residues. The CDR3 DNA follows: TGTGCCAGCAGCCTTGGTACTAGCGGGAGGTTCTACGAGCAGTACTTC. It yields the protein CASSLGTSGRFYEQYF.

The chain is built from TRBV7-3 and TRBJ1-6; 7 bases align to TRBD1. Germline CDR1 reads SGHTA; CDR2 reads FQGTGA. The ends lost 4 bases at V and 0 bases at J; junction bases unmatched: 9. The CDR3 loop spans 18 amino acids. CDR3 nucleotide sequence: TGTGCCAGCAGCTACCGCGGACAGGTTAGCTCCTATAATTCACCCCTCCACTTT. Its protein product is CASSYRGQVSSYNSPLHF.

The CDR3 sequence: CASSRGTGGNQPQHF. CDR3 nucleotides: TGTGCCAGCAGCCGGGGGACAGGGGGGAATCAGCCCCAGCATTTT. This chain uses TRBV27 with TRBJ1-5; 11 bases are a match to TRBD1. Trimming cost V 6 bases and J 4 bases; bases outside gene matches: 5. The V gene's germline CDR1 is MNHEY and CDR2 SMNVEV (reference sequence). The length of the CDR3 is 15 residues.

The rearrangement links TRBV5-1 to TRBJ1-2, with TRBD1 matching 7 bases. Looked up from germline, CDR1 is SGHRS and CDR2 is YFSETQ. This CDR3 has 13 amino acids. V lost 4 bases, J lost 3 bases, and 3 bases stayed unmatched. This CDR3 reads CASSIGTDYGYTF. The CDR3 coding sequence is TGCGCCAGCAGCATCGGGACAGACTATGGCTACACCTTC.

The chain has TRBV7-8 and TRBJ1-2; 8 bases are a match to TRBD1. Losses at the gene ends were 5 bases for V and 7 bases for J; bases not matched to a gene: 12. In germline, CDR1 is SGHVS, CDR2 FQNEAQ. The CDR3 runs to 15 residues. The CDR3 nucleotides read TGTGCCAGCAGCCCTGGAGCCACAGGGGGAGGTGGCTACACCTTC. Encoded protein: CASSPGATGGGGYTF.

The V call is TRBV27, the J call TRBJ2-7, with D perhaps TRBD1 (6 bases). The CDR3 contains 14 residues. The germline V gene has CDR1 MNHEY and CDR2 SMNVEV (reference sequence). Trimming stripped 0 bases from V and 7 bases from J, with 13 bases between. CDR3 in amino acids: CASSLSLGAREQYF. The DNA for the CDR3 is TGTGCCAGCAGTTTATCGCTGGGGGCCCGGGAGCAGTACTTC.

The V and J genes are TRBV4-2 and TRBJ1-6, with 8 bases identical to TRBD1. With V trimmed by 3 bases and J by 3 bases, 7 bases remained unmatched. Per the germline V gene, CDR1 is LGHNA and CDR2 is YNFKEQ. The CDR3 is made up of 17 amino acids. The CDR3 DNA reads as TGTGCCAGCAGCCACCCGGGACAGGCCATCTATAATTCACCCCTCCACTTT. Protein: CASSHPGQAIYNSPLHF.

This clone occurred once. CDR3 region: CASSPGLATAYEQYF. The CDR3 nucleotides are TGTGCCAGCTCCCCGGGACTAGCGACCGCCTACGAGCAGTACTTC. The chain employs TRBV18 and TRBJ2-7, with 10 bases matching TRBD2. V gave up 6 bases and J gave up 2 bases; unmatched junction bases: 7. This CDR3 comprises 15 residues. In germline, CDR1 is KGHSH, CDR2 LQKENI.